The text below deals with one T cell receptor (beta chain). The antigen is undetermined. This sample stems from a study of shared clonotypes between healthy human individuals. Study summary: CD4 naive cells filled three plates per donor, CD4 memory three, CD8 naive two and CD8 memory one. Study-wide findings and caveats: Some clonotypes were shared by all four sorted-subset donors, while others were not shared. The non-shared ones had lower generation probabilities than the shared ones.

The CDR3 totals 19 residues. V trimming: 10 bases; J trimming: 0 bases; junction bases outside the gene matches: 20. TCRdb's copy holds only in-frame clones and misses some; the assay was immunoSEQ multiplex PCR. The repertoire has some 550,000 clones, almost 97% of them found once; the top ten carry roughly 0.05%. Splitting of CD4+ cells produced CD45RA+ naive and CD45RA-negative memory subsets. The sample consisted of naive CD4+ T cells sorted from blood. Subset of the sample: CD45RA+ positively selected. The receptor's source is a woman aged 25 to 39 in good health. This chain uses TRBV6-7 with TRBJ2-4; TRBD1 matches at 8 bases. TRBV6-7 is an ORF; its function is uncertain. CDR3 protein: CANHSEGQVGRLAKNIQYF. The CDR3 nucleotides read TGTGCCAACCATAGTGAGGGACAGGTCGGACGATTAGCCAAAAACATTCAGTACTTC.